Sequencing of this T cell receptor beta chain was carried out in a study of T cell repertoires in ileal Crohn's disease (dated by TCRdb to about 2019). For the study in its entirety: At the time of surgery, roughly 40% of patients were active smokers, and the median duration of disease was 6.5 to 8 years. The study was conducted in parallel with a multicentre cohort that was designed to identify predictors of early endoscopic recurrence following ileocolonic resection. TCR repertoire analysis was done in about 59 Crohn's disease patients from a prospective multicentre cohort. A total of about 170 mucosal samples from approximately 57 patients were sequenced, collected from several sites on the surgical specimen and at postoperative endoscopy. About half of the patients received postoperative therapy: about a dozen received thiopurines and 15 to 20 received anti-TNF agents. All patients had surgery for a complication: stricturing disease in 61% and penetrating disease in roughly 39%. A Rutgeerts score higher than i0 was the definition used for endoscopic postoperative recurrence.

V lost 1 base and J lost 4 bases, and the count of bases not matched to a germline gene is 4. From the germline V gene (reference sequence), CDR1 is LNHNV and CDR2 is YYDKDF. The cysteine opens and the phenylalanine closes a CDR3 of 15 amino acids. Here the CDR3 DNA is all that survives: 45 bases in frame from base 1. A note on this clone: The antigen this receptor binds is unknown. No much larger clone exists at a distance of one base, and base qualities are not known.

Overall study results and their limits: Only a subgroup of patients, of unstated size, had mucosal CD4 and CD8 T cells sorted and sequenced. Higher high-frequency clone percentages at surgery were associated with endoscopic recurrence; all patients with clonality above 26.8% (18/57) had recurrence. Sorted CD8 T cells carried more high-frequency clones than CD4 T cells, suggesting mucosal expansions were mainly CD8. Patients who were active smokers at surgery had a significantly higher proportion of clonal expansions than non-smokers (roughly 24% vs 19%, p=0.02).

This sample's time point label indicates: sorted mucosal CD4 T cells. Lamina propria lymphocytes from surgical specimens were isolated on a Ficoll-hypaque gradient before cell sorting. Adults with ileal or ileocolonic Crohn's disease for whom ileocolonic resection was indicated were considered eligible. Sorting of CD4 and CD8 T cells was performed on a BD FACSAria III, reaching a mean purity above 98%. Libraries were made using the immunoSEQ multiplex PCR assay. CDR3 regions were amplified from genomic DNA by Adaptive Biotechnology using a two-step, amplification bias-controlled multiplex PCR. In the first PCR, primers covered every V and J gene segment, and in the second PCR, barcodes and Illumina adapters were added. CDR3 libraries were sequenced on an Illumina instrument. Turning to the authors' computational methods: Analysis combined the vendor-provided pipelines with custom analysis of raw data in R/Bioconductor under R version 3.3.0. Clonality, which ranges from 0 to 1, was calculated as the inverse of the normalised Shannon entropy across all productive clones. High-frequency clones were defined as the share of the repertoire occupied by the top 100 clones, with only clones passing a 95% confidence test being retained. The Simpson index measured repertoire diversity, and the Morisita-Horn index measured overlap between samples. TCRdb's version of the immuneACCESS table is confined to in-frame rearrangements and falls short of the full clone set. An unresolved V gene accounts for under half of the shortfall where checked; the remainder is of unknown origin. The V and J calls and clone size are taken from that table; D and trimming were inferred from the DNA. Within this sample are 3,000 to 3,500 clones, with around four fifths of them counted one time only. Jointly, the top ten make up around 3% of the sample.

The rearrangement joined TRBV15 to TRBJ1-3; a stretch of 7 junction bases matches TRBD1. The specimen was CD4+ T cells sorted from the ileum. This TCR was sampled from an adult with Crohn's disease. The CDR3 in this case is CATSRATGSGNTIYF. The DNA sequence reads TGTGCCACCAGCAGAGCGACAGGGTCCGGAAACACCATATATTTT.